This TCR beta chain was identified during a study of T cell repertoires in cytomegalovirus infection. In regard to this clonotype: Its antigen is as yet unknown.

TCRdb fed the reads into MiXCR, producing one record per CDR3 protein. The profile shows about 100,000 distinct CDR3 sequences, around 28% of them singletons. CDR3 length: 17 amino acids. V shed 1 base and J 7 bases; nucleotides not matched to a gene: 6. Germline V CDR1 and CDR2: LGHDT, YNNKEL (reference sequence). Here the sequenced sample was CD8+ T cells from cultured PBMCs, taken from culture after CMV antigen stimulation. V gene TRBV3-1 combines with J gene TRBJ2-2, with 13 bases that match TRBD2. This receptor was identified in a human donor in good health (CMV status not recorded). Some clones in this sample may be carry-over from other donors' samples. CDR3 DNA: TGTGCCAGCAGCCAAGCCTCCGGACTAGCGGGGGACGGGGAGCTGTTTTTT. This gives the protein CASSQASGLAGDGELFF.